The TCR beta chain described here comes from a study of T cells in Graves' hyperthyroidism and ophthalmopathy. This CDR3 is 14 amino acids long. CDR1 is MNHNS and CDR2 is SASEGT in the germline V gene. V shed 3 bases, J shed 10 bases, and the junction held 6 bases outside the gene matches. Template material for amplifying TCR beta CDR3 regions consisted of RNA transcripts. Primed by the HTBI set, a first-round RT-PCR was run on the TCR CDR3. In TCRdb, the multiplex PCR reads were re-called with MiXCR into one record per CDR3 protein. The sample consists of a few hundred thousand distinct CDR3 sequences, 14% to 15% of them appearing once. This clonotype was detected a few times.

Sequencing was done on a sample of blood. J is TRBJ1-4 and V is TRBV6-1; 9 bases are shared with TRBD1. The TCR sequence derives from a woman in her twenties or thirties with Graves' hyperthyroidism. CDR3 amino acids: CASSETGGPGKLFF. In DNA form, the CDR3 reads TGTGCCAGCAGTGAGACAGGGGGGCCGGGAAAACTGTTTTTT.